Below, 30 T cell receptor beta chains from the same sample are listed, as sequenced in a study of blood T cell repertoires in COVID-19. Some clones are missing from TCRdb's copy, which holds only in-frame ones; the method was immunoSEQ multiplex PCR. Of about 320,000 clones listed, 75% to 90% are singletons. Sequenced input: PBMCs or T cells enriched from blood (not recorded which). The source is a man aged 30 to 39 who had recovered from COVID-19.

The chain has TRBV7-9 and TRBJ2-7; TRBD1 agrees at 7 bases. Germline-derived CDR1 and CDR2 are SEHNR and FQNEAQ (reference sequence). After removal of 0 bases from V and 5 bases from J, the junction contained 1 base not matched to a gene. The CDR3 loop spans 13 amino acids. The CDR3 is CASSLAGGNEQYF. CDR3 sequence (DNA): TGTGCCAGCAGCTTAGCAGGGGGCAACGAGCAGTACTTC.

CDR3 residues: CATSHPGQGASEQFF. For the CDR3, the DNA is TGTGCCACCAGCCACCCGGGGCAGGGGGCGAGCGAGCAGTTCTTC. The V gene is TRBV15, the J gene TRBJ2-1; 8 bases fit TRBD1. Germline V gives CDR1 LNHNV, CDR2 YYDKDF (reference sequence). CDR3 length equals 15 residues. V was pared by 5 bases and J by 10 bases, with 13 bases of the junction left unmatched.

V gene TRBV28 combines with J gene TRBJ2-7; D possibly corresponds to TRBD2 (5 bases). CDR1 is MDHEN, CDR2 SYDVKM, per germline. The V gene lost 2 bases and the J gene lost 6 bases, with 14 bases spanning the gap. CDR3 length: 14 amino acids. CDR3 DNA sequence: TGTGCCAGCAGTTTAAGCCGGGGATGGGGCGAGCAGTACTTC. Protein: CASSLSRGWGEQYF. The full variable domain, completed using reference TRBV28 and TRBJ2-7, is DVKVTQSSRYLVKRTGEKVFLECVQDMDHENMFWYRQDPGLGLRLIYFSYDVKMKEKGDIPEGYSVSREKKERFSLILESASTNQTSMYLCASSLSRGWGEQYFGPGTRLTVT.

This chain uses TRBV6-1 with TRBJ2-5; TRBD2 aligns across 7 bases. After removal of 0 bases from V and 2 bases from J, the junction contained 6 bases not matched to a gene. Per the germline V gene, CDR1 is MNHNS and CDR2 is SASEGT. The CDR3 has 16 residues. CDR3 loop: CASSEATGGMQETQYF. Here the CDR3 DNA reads TGTGCCAGCAGTGAAGCCACGGGGGGAATGCAAGAGACCCAGTACTTC.

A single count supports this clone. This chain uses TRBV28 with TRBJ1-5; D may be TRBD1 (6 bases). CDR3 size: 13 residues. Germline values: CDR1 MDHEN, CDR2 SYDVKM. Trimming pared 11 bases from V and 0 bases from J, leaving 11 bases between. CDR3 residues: CAVQGFSNQPQHF. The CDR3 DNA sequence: TGTGCCGTTCAGGGGTTTAGCAATCAGCCCCAGCATTTT. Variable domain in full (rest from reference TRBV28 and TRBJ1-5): DVKVTQSSRYLVKRTGEKVFLECVQDMDHENMFWYRQDPGLGLRLIYFSYDVKMKEKGDIPEGYSVSREKKERFSLILESASTNQTSMYLCAVQGFSNQPQHFGDGTRLSIL.

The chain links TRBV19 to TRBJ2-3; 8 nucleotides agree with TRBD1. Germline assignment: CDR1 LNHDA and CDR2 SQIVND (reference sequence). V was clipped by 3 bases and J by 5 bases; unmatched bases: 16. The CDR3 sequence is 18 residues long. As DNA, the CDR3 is TGTGCCAGTAGTATTTATCAGGGGACAGGTAGAACGGGAGATACGCAGTATTTT. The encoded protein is CASSIYQGTGRTGDTQYF.

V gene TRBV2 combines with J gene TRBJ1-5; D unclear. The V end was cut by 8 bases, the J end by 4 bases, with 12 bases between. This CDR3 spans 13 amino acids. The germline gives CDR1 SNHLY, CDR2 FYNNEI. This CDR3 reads CASWAASNQPQHF. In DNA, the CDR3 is TGTGCCAGCTGGGCAGCATCTAATCAGCCCCAGCATTTT.

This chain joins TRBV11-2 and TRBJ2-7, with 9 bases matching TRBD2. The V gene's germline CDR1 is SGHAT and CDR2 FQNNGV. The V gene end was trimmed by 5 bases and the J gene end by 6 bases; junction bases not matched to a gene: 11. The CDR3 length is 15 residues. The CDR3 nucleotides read TGTGCCAGCAGCCCTCTCGCGGGGGGGCTAGGCGAGCAGTACTTC. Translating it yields CASSPLAGGLGEQYF.

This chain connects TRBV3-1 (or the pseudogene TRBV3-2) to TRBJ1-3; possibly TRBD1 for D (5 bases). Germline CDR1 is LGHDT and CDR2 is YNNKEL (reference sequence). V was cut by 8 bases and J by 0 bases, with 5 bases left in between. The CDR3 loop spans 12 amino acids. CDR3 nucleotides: TGTGCCAGCGGGGCCTCTGGAAACACCATATATTTT. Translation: CASGASGNTIYF.

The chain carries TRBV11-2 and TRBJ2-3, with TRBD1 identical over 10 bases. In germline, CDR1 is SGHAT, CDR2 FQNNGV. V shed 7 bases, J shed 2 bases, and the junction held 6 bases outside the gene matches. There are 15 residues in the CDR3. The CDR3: CASTTGTGVTDTQYF. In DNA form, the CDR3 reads TGTGCCAGCACCACCGGGACAGGGGTCACAGATACGCAGTATTTT.

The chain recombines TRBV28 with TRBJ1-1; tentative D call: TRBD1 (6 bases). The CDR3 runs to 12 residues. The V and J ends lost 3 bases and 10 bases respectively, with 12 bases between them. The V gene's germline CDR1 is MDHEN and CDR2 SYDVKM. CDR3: CASSLRQGGAFF. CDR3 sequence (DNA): TGTGCCAGCAGTTTGCGGCAAGGGGGAGCTTTCTTT.

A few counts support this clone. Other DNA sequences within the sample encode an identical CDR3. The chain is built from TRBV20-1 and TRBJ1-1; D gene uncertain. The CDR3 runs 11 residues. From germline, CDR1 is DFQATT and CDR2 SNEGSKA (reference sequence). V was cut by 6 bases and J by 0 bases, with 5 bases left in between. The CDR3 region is CSAELNTEAFF. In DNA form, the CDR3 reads TGCAGTGCCGAGCTGAACACTGAAGCTTTCTTT.

CDR3 in amino acids: CASSPPGQSRNTIYF. In DNA form, the CDR3 reads TGTGCCAGCTCACCACCGGGACAGAGCAGAAACACCATATATTTT. V is TRBV18 and J is TRBJ1-3; 7 bases agree with TRBD1. The CDR3 covers 15 residues. Germline trimming cut 0 bases from V and 5 bases from J; bases unmatched to any gene: 4. In germline, CDR1 is KGHSH, CDR2 LQKENI.

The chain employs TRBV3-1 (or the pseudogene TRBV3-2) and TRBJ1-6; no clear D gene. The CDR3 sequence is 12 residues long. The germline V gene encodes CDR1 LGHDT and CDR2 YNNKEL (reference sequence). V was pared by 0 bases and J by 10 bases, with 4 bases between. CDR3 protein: CASSQDQSPLHF. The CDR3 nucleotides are TGTGCCAGCAGCCAAGATCAGTCACCCCTCCACTTT.

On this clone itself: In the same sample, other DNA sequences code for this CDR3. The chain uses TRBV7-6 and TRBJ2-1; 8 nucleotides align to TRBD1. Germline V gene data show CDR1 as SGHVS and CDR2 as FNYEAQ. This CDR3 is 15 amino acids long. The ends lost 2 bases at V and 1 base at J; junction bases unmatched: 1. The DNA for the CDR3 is TGTGCCAGCAGCTTAACAGGGGGATCCTACAATGAGCAGTTCTTC. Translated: CASSLTGGSYNEQFF.

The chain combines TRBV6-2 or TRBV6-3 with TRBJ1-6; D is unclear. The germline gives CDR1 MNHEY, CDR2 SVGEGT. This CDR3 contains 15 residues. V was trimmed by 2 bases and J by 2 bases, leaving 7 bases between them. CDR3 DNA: TGTGCCAGCAGTTACGGCAGCGCCTATAATTCACCCCTCCACTTT. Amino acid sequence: CASSYGSAYNSPLHF.

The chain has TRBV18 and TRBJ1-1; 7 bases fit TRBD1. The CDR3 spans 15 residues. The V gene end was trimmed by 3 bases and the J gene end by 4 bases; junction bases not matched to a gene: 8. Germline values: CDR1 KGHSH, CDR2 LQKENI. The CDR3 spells CASSPATGVGTEAFF. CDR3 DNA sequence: TGTGCCAGCTCACCGGCAACAGGGGTGGGCACTGAAGCTTTCTTT.

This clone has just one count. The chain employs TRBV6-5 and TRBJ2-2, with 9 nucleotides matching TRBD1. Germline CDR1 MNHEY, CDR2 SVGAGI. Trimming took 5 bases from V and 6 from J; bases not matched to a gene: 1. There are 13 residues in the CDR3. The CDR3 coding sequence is TGTGCCAGCAGTAGACAGGGGGCCGGGGAGCTGTTTTTT. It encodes CASSRQGAGELFF.

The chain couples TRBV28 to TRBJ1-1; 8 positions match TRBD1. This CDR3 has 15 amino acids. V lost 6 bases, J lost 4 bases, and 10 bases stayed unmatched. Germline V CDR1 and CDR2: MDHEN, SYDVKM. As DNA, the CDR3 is TGTGCCAGCAGCACGACAGGGGAGCTTGTCACTGAAGCTTTCTTT. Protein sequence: CASSTTGELVTEAFF.

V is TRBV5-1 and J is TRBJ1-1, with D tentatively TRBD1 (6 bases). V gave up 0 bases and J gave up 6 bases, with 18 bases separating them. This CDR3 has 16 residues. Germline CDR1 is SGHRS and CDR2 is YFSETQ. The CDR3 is CASSLEQGITYAEAFF. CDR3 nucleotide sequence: TGCGCCAGCAGCTTGGAACAGGGAATTACCTACGCTGAAGCTTTCTTT.

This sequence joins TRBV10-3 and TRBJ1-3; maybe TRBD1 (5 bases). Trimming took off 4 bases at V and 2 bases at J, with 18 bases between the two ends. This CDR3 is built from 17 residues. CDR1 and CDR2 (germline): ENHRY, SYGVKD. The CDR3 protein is CAISGSGGNYAGNTIYF. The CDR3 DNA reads TGTGCCATCAGTGGATCCGGGGGGAACTATGCTGGAAACACCATATATTTT.

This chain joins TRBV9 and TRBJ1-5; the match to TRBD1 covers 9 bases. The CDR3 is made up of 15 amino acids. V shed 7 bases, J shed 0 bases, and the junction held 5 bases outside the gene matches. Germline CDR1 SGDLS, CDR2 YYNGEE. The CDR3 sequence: CASGRDRASNQPQHF. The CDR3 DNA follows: TGTGCCAGCGGGAGGGACAGGGCTAGCAATCAGCCCCAGCATTTT.

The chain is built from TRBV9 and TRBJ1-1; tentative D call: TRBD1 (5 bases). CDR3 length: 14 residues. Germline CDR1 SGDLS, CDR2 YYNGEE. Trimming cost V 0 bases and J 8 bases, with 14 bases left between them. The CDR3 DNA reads TGTGCCAGCAGCGTAGAGGGACTTGGCAGGGAAGCTTTCTTT. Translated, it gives CASSVEGLGREAFF.

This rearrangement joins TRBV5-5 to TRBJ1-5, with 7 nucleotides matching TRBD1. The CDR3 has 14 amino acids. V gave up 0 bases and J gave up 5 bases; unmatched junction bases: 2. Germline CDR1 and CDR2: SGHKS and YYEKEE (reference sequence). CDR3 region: CASSLVGGDQPQHF. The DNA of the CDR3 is TGTGCCAGCAGCTTGGTAGGGGGCGATCAGCCCCAGCATTTT.

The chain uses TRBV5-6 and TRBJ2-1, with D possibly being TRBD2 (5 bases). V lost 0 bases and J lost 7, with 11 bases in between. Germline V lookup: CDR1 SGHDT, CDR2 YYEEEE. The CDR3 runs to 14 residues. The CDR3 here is CASSLGSKRNEQFF. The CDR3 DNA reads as TGTGCCAGCAGCTTGGGATCAAAGCGGAATGAGCAGTTCTTC.

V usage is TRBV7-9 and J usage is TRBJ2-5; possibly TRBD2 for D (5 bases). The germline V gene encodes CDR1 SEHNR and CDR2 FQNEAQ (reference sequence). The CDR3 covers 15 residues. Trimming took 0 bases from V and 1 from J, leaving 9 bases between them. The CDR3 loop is CASSLARAAQETQYF. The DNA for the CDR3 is TGTGCCAGCAGCTTAGCGAGGGCAGCCCAAGAGACCCAGTACTTC.

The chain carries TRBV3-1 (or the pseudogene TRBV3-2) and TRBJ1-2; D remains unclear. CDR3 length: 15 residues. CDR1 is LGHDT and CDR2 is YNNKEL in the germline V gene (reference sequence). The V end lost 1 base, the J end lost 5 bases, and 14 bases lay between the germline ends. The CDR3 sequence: CASSQVLAVDYGYTF. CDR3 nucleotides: TGTGCCAGCAGCCAAGTTCTCGCAGTCGATTATGGCTACACCTTC.

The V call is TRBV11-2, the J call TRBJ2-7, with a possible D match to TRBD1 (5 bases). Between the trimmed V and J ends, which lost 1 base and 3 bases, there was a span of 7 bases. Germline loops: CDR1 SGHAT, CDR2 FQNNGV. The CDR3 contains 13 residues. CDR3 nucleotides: TGTGCCAGCAGCTTAGCAGGGTTCTACGAGCAGTACTTC. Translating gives CASSLAGFYEQYF.

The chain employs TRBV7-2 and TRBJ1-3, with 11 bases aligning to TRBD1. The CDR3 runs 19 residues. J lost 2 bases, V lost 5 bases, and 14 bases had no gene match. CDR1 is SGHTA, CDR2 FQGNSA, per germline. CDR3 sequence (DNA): TGTGCCAGCAGCAAAGGCCTGGGACAGGGGGGATTTCCTGGAAACACCATATATTTT. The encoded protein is CASSKGLGQGGFPGNTIYF. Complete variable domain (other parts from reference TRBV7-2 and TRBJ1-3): GAGVSQSPSNKVTEKGKDVELRCDPISGHTALYWYRQSLGQGLEFLIYFQGNSAPDKSGLPSDRFSAERTGGSVSTLTIQRTQQEDSAVYLCASSKGLGQGGFPGNTIYFGEGSWLTVV.

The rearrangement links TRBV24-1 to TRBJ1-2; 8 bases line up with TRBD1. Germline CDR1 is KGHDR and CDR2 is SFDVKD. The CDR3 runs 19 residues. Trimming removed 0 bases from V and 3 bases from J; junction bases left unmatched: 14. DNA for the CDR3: TGTGCCACCAGTGATTTGCCAAGGGACAGGTCCAGACTCCACTATGGCTACACCTTC. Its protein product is CATSDLPRDRSRLHYGYTF.